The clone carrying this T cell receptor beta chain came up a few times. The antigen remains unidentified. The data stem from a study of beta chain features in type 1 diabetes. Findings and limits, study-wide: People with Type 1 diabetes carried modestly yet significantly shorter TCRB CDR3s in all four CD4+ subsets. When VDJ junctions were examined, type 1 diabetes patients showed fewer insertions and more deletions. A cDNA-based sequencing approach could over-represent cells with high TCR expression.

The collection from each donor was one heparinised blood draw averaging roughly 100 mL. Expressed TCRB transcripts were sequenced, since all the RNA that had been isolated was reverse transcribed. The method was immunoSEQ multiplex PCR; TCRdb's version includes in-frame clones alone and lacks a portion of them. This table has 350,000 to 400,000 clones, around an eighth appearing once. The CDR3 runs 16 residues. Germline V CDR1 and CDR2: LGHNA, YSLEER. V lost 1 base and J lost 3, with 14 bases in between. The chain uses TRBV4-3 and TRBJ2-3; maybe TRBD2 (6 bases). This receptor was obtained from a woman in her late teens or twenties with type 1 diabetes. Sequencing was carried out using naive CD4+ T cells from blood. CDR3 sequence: CASSQGQTGGTDTQYF. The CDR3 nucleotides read TGCGCCAGCAGCCAAGGTCAAACTGGGGGGACAGATACGCAGTATTTT.